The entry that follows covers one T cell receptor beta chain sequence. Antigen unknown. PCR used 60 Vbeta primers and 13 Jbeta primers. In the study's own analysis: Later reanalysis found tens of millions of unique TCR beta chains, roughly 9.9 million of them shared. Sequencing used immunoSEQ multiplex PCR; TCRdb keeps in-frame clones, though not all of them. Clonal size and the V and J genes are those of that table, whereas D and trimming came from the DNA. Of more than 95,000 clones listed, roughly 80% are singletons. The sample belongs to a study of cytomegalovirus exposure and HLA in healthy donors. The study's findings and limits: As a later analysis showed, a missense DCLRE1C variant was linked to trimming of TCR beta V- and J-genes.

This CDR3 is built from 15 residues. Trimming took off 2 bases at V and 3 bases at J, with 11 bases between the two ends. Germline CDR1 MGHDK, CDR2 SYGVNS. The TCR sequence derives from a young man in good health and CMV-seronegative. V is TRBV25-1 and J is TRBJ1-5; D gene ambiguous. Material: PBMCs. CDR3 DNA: TGTGCCAGCAGTGAAGCACAGTCTATCAATCAGCCCCAGCATTTT. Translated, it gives CASSEAQSINQPQHF.